One sample yielded the 27 T cell receptor beta chains listed below, sequenced in a study of spatial heterogeneity in lung cancer. Study-level findings and limits: Mutation counts in tumors were tracked by counts of expanded intratumoral alpha and beta TCRs.

TCRdb re-analysed the 5' RACE reads in MiXCR, keeping a single row per CDR3 protein. The table shows about 3,900 distinct CDR3 sequences, with over 3.5% occurring only once. For these receptors, no antigen is known. Indicated time point: sample taken at primary tumor resection. The specimen was lung tumor tissue, collected at surgery. Every receptor here comes from a male donor with early-stage non-small cell lung cancer.

By share of the sample, this clonotype is medium-sized. V is TRBV4-3 and J is TRBJ2-3; D is unclear. The CDR3 is 13 residues long. Trimming left V 4 bases short and J 4 bases short, with 9 bases between. CDR1 and CDR2 from the germline V gene are LGHNA and YSLEER. The CDR3: CASSRRSPDTQYF. DNA of the CDR3: TGCGCCAGCAGCCGCCGGAGCCCAGATACGCAGTATTTT.

This clonotype was detected many times. The rearrangement joins TRBV18 to TRBJ2-2; 14 bases are a match to TRBD2. The germline V gene has CDR1 KGHSH and CDR2 LQKENI. There are 19 residues in the CDR3. With 6 bases clipped from V and 9 bases from J, the junction kept 18 bases outside the gene matches. The CDR3 DNA sequence: TGTGCCAGCTCGCTAGCCGGGACTAGCGGGAGAGCGAACGGCCGGGAGCTGTTTTTT. It specifies CASSLAGTSGRANGRELFF. The complete variable domain, with remaining parts taken from reference TRBV18 and TRBJ2-2, reads NAGVMQNPRHLVRRRGQEARLRCSPMKGHSHVYWYRQLPEEGLKFMVYLQKENIIDESGMPKERFSAEFPKEGPSILRIQQVVRGDSAAYFCASSLAGTSGRANGRELFFGEGSRLTVL.

As concerns this clonotype: A clone one base away is much larger, so this may be a read error. The V gene is TRBV7-8, the J gene TRBJ2-5, with a possible D match to TRBD2 (5 bases). The CDR3 is made up of 15 amino acids. Trimming left V 6 bases short and J 3 bases short, with 17 bases between. The V gene's germline CDR1 is SGHVS and CDR2 FQNEAQ. The CDR3 sequence: CASRSVLGQKETQYF. CDR3 bases: TGTGCCAGCAGAAGCGTACTAGGGCAGAAAGAGACCCAGTACTTC.

This clonotype was picked up many times. The chain is built from TRBV7-3 and TRBJ1-1, with no clear D. The CDR3 spans 14 residues. Between the trimmed V and J ends, which lost 2 bases and 0 bases, there was a span of 7 bases. CDR1 is SGHTA and CDR2 is FQGTGA in the germline V gene. The chain's CDR3 is CASSLDGLNTEAFF. As DNA, the CDR3 is TGTGCCAGCAGCTTAGATGGTTTGAACACTGAAGCTTTCTTT.

The chain couples TRBV7-6 to TRBJ2-3, with 11 bases aligning to TRBD2. Germline loops: CDR1 SGHVS, CDR2 FNYEAQ. J was trimmed by 2 bases and V by 2 bases; bases with no gene match: 6. The CDR3 is 17 residues long. CDR3 sequence reads: CASSLYSSGGITDTQYF. CDR3 nucleotide sequence: TGTGCCAGCAGCTTATACTCTAGCGGGGGGATCACAGATACGCAGTATTTT.

In its sample, this clonotype was seen many times. This sequence joins TRBV24-1 and TRBJ2-4; D gene uncertain. The CDR3 contains 20 residues. Germline-derived CDR1 and CDR2 are KGHDR and SFDVKD. V lost 3 bases and J 9 bases, leaving 32 bases between the germline ends. As DNA, the CDR3 is TGTGCCACCAGTGATCTCCATCGCCCCCCTGGCTTCTCAATACCTGGCATTCAGTACTTC. It codes for CATSDLHRPPGFSIPGIQYF.

By sample share, this clonotype is medium-sized. V gene TRBV29-1 combines with J gene TRBJ1-1; D is uncertain. V lost 4 bases to trimming and J lost 7 bases, with 10 bases between them. This CDR3 is built from 11 residues. The germline V gene has CDR1 SQVTM and CDR2 ANQGSEA. The CDR3 DNA follows: TGCAGCGTTGTTCCGGGGATTGAAGCTTTCTTT. Protein: CSVVPGIEAFF.

This clonotype was detected only a few times. The CDR3 coding sequence is TGTGCCAGCAGCTTACTCCCCGGACAGGGGCCCTACGAGCAGTACTTC. Protein: CASSLLPGQGPYEQYF. The chain combines TRBV7-9 with TRBJ2-7, with 9 positions matching TRBD1. CDR3 length equals 16 residues. Per the germline V gene, CDR1 is SEHNR and CDR2 is FQNEAQ (reference sequence). V was pared by 2 bases and J by 2 bases, with 7 bases of the junction left unmatched. Together with reference TRBV7-9 and TRBJ2-7, the CDR3 gives the full variable domain: DTGVSQNPRHKITKRGQNVTFRCDPISEHNRLYWYRQTLGQGPEFLTYFQNEAQLEKSRLLSDRFSAERPKGSFSTLEIQRTEQGDSAMYLCASSLLPGQGPYEQYFGPGTRLTVT.

This clonotype is medium-sized within its sample. The chain links TRBV6-1 to TRBJ2-7; a possible D gene is TRBD1 (6 bases). Looked up from germline, CDR1 is MNHNS and CDR2 is SASEGT. This CDR3 has 13 residues. Between the trimmed V and J ends, which lost 7 bases and 7 bases, there was a span of 17 bases. CDR3 nucleotide sequence: TGTGCCAGCACCTACACAGGGATAGGGGAGCAGTACGTC. Protein product: CASTYTGIGEQYV.

This clonotype was seen many times. The chain carries TRBV19 and TRBJ1-2; D is undetermined. Germline V CDR1 and CDR2: LNHDA, SQIVND (reference sequence). This CDR3 comprises 12 residues. Trimming took 3 bases from V and 7 from J, leaving 9 bases between them. DNA for the CDR3: TGTGCCAGTAGTATTTCAAGCGGTGGCTACACCTTC. Protein sequence: CASSISSGGYTF.

This clonotype is categorized as medium-sized. The chain combines TRBV19 with TRBJ2-3, with D perhaps given as TRBD1 or TRBD2 (7 bases each). The CDR3 extends over 15 amino acids. V dropped 5 bases and J dropped 4 bases, with 16 bases sitting between them. Germline V gene sequence: CDR1 LNHDA, CDR2 SQIVND (reference sequence). The chain's CDR3 is CASSATRGGADTQYF. CDR3 nucleotide sequence: TGTGCCAGTAGTGCCACCAGGGGGGGAGCAGATACGCAGTATTTT.

This clonotype was recorded many times. V usage is TRBV29-1 and J usage is TRBJ1-2; 7 nucleotides agree with TRBD1. J gave up 7 bases and V 6 bases, and 11 bases lay outside the gene matches. This CDR3 has 13 amino acids. From germline, CDR1 is SQVTM and CDR2 ANQGSEA. CDR3 residues: CSVVGQGVSGYTF. The CDR3 bases are TGCAGCGTAGTGGGGCAGGGGGTGAGTGGCTACACCTTC.

In its sample, this clonotype is large (0.1 to 1%). The rearrangement uses TRBV14 and TRBJ1-1; perhaps TRBD1 as D (5 bases). The CDR3 covers 13 residues. V lost 2 bases, J lost 10 bases, and 14 bases lay in between. Per germline, CDR1 SGHDN and CDR2 FVKESK. The CDR3: CASSQRDQVVAFF. The CDR3 DNA follows: TGTGCCAGCAGCCAAAGGGACCAAGTCGTAGCTTTCTTT.

This clonotype showed up just a few times. The genes are TRBV25-1 and TRBJ2-7, with TRBD2 matching over 7 bases. CDR3 length: 12 residues. J was trimmed by 5 bases and V by 7 bases; bases with no gene match: 5. Germline V CDR1 and CDR2: MGHDK, SYGVNS. CDR3 sequence (DNA): TGTGCCAGCATTGGGGGAGGGAACGAGCAGTACGTC. This encodes CASIGGGNEQYV.

This clonotype is medium-sized within its sample. The V gene is TRBV5-1, the J gene TRBJ1-2, with D tentatively TRBD1 (6 bases). V was pared by 6 bases and J by 7 bases, with 13 bases between. Germline V CDR1 and CDR2: SGHRS, YFSETQ. The CDR3 length is 12 residues. The CDR3 reads CASMLEGGGYTF. The CDR3 nucleotides read TGCGCCAGCATGCTGGAAGGGGGTGGCTACACCTTC.

By sample fraction, this clonotype is medium-sized. The chain couples TRBV18 to TRBJ2-3; D possibly matches TRBD1 or TRBD2 (5 bases each). The CDR3 contains 13 residues. V lost 3 bases and J lost 1, with 5 bases in between. Germline V gene lookup returns CDR1 KGHSH and CDR2 LQKENI. The CDR3 nucleotides are TGTGCCAGCTCACCGGGGGGCACAGATACGCAGTATTTT. Translation: CASSPGGTDTQYF.

This clonotype was observed at least ten times. The rearrangement uses TRBV7-9 and TRBJ1-5; maybe TRBD1 (5 bases). Germline CDR1 is SEHNR and CDR2 is FQNEAQ (reference sequence). CDR3 size: 14 residues. The V and J ends lost 5 bases and 1 base respectively, with 9 bases between them. The CDR3 is CASSGRVSNQPQHF. The CDR3 DNA follows: TGTGCCAGCAGCGGCAGGGTGAGCAATCAGCCCCAGCATTTT.

This clonotype was seen at least ten times. This rearrangement joins TRBV4-1 to TRBJ2-1; D is perhaps TRBD2 (5 bases). This CDR3 comprises 14 residues. Deletions cut 2 bases from V and 7 bases from J, with 12 bases between. Looked up from germline, CDR1 is MGHRA and CDR2 is YSYEKL. The CDR3: CASSQPDLSNEQFF. The CDR3 DNA follows: TGCGCCAGCAGCCAACCGGACTTATCTAATGAGCAGTTCTTC.

This clonotype was picked up many times. The J gene is TRBJ2-3, the V gene TRBV9; D remains unclear. Trimming stripped 0 bases from V and 2 bases from J, with 4 bases between. The CDR3 has 13 amino acids. Germline V lookup: CDR1 SGDLS, CDR2 YYNGEE. The CDR3 nucleotides are TGTGCCAGCAGCGTAGCTACCACAGATACGCAGTATTTT. It encodes CASSVATTDTQYF.

This clonotype is medium-sized in the sample. The chain combines TRBV20-1 with TRBJ2-2; TRBD1 might be the D (6 bases). From germline, CDR1 is DFQATT and CDR2 SNEGSKA (reference sequence). The CDR3 loop spans 14 amino acids. Trimming stripped 3 bases from V and 7 bases from J, with 15 bases between. In DNA form, the CDR3 reads TGCAGTGCTAGGCCTTTCCAGGGGATCGGGGAGCTGTTTTTT. Its protein product is CSARPFQGIGELFF.

Ten or more counts support this clonotype. The genes are TRBV6-2 or TRBV6-3 and TRBJ1-2, with 12 bases matching TRBD1. The CDR3 covers 17 residues. Unmatched junction bases numbered 12, after V lost 6 bases and J lost 4 bases. Germline assignment: CDR1 MNHEY and CDR2 SVGEGT. CDR3 nucleotides: TGTGCCAGCAGCCTATCCGGGACAGGGGGCATGGGCTATGGCTACACCTTC. Its translation: CASSLSGTGGMGYGYTF.

By its share, this clonotype is medium-sized. The CDR3 DNA reads as TGTGCAAGTCGCCCCTCGACAGAATCCTACGAGCAGTACGTC. This translates into CASRPSTESYEQYV. This chain uses TRBV12-2 with TRBJ2-7; TRBD1, the table's D call, was not compared with the DNA. TRBV12-2 is tagged as a pseudogene. The length of the CDR3 is 14 residues.

This clonotype was seen a handful of times. The chain recombines TRBV2 with TRBJ2-5, with 8 bases that match TRBD2. Per the germline V gene, CDR1 is SNHLY and CDR2 is FYNNEI. Trimming cost V 4 bases and J 2 bases; bases outside gene matches: 6. CDR3 size: 15 residues. The CDR3 DNA is TGTGCCAGCAGTGGAAGCGGGGGCCCACAAGAGACCCAGTACTTC. As protein: CASSGSGGPQETQYF.

This clonotype was detected many times. The chain has TRBV20-1 and TRBJ2-1; D is ambiguous. V was clipped by 5 bases and J by 0 bases, with 14 bases between them. Germline CDR1 and CDR2: DFQATT and SNEGSKA (reference sequence). This CDR3 is built from 15 residues. CDR3 DNA sequence: TGCAGTGCTTCCACCTCGCGGAGCTCCTACAATGAGCAGTTCTTC. It encodes CSASTSRSSYNEQFF.

This clonotype showed up many times. The genes are TRBV6-5 and TRBJ2-5; the match to TRBD2 covers 8 bases. This CDR3 is built from 13 residues. V dropped 6 bases and J dropped 7; count of bases not matched to a gene: 7. Per germline, CDR1 MNHEY and CDR2 SVGAGI. Written as DNA, the CDR3 is TGTGCCAGCAGAATCGGGGGGGTAGGGACCCAGTACTTC. It encodes CASRIGGVGTQYF.

This clonotype rates as medium-sized. The gene calls are TRBV2 and TRBJ1-1, with TRBD1 matching over 11 bases. Trimming removed 6 bases from V and 0 bases from J; junction bases left unmatched: 0. CDR1 is SNHLY, CDR2 FYNNEI, per germline. This CDR3 is built from 14 residues. The CDR3 loop reads CASRGQGVNTEAFF. The DNA for the CDR3 is TGTGCCAGCAGGGGACAGGGGGTGAACACTGAAGCTTTCTTT.

This clonotype rates as medium-sized. The gene calls are TRBV5-4 and TRBJ2-1; possibly TRBD1 or TRBD2 for D (5 bases each). The germline V gene encodes CDR1 SGHNT and CDR2 YYREEE (reference sequence). The V gene lost 4 bases and the J gene lost 0 bases, with 8 bases spanning the gap. The CDR3 runs to 14 residues. CDR3 amino acids: CASSMGTSYNEQFF. Written as DNA, the CDR3 is TGTGCCAGCAGCATGGGGACCTCCTACAATGAGCAGTTCTTC. Combining the CDR3 with reference TRBV5-4 and TRBJ2-1 gives the whole variable domain ETGVTQSPTHLIKTRGQQVTLRCSSQSGHNTVSWYQQALGQGPQFIFQYYREEENGRGNFPPRFSGLQFPNYSSELNVNALELDDSALYLCASSMGTSYNEQFFGPGTRLTVL.